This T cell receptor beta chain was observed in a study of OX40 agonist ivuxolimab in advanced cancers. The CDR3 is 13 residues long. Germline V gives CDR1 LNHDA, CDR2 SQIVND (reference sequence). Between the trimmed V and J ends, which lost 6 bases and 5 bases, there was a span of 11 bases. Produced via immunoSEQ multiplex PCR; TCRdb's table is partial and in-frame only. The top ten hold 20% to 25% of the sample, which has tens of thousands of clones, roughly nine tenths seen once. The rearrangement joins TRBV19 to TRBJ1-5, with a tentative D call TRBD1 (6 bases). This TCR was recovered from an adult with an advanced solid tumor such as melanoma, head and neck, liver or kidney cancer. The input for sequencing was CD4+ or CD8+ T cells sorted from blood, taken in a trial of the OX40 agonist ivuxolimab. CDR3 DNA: TGTGCCAGTAGCCCGGACAGCTATCAGCCCCAGCATTTT. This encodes CASSPDSYQPQHF.